This T cell receptor (beta chain) was observed in a study of shared clonotypes between healthy human individuals. Study-wide results and limits: With a handful of donors compared, around 5% of naive CD4 clonotypes were shared.

As to this clone: Its antigen is currently unknown.

The CDR3 has 17 amino acids. The table came from immunoSEQ multiplex PCR; TCRdb's copy has only in-frame clones and leaves some out. This table holds roughly 2.2 million clones, 90% to 95% found once. This TCR was recovered from a man aged 18 to 30 in good health. Some clones in this sample may be carry-over from other donors' samples. Sample: naive CD4+ T cells from PBMCs. Stated subset: CD45RA+ positively selected. The chain carries TRBV21-1 and TRBJ2-1; the table gives TRBD2 as D, unverified against the DNA. TRBV21-1 is noted as a pseudogene. As DNA, the CDR3 is TGTGCCAGCAGCAAATCCGGAGGGGATGGGTCCTACAATGAGCAGTTCTTC. Translation gives CASSKSGGDGSYNEQFF.